What follows are 11 T cell receptor beta chains derived from one specimen sequenced in a study of blood T cell repertoires in COVID-19 (TCRdb year 2020). Library creation used the immunoSEQ multiplex PCR assay. TCRdb took over this immuneACCESS table, retaining in-frame rearrangements with V and J assigned. Such tables are incomplete; in checked studies, under half of the missing clones stem from an unresolved V gene, and the remainder is unexplained. In this sample the table shows a few hundred thousand clones, approximately 84% of which occur a single time. The ten top clones hold more than 2.5% of the sample. Sequencing was done on a sample of peripheral blood. The origin of the receptors is a woman between 25 and 40 years old who had recovered from COVID-19.

The chain combines TRBV4-1 with TRBJ2-5; 7 bases match TRBD1. Looked up from germline, CDR1 is MGHRA and CDR2 is YSYEKL. The CDR3 runs 14 residues. J lost 5 bases, V lost 3 bases, and 6 bases had no gene match. This CDR3 is CASSHRQGRETQYF. CDR3 bases: TGCGCCAGCAGCCACCGACAGGGTAGGGAGACCCAGTACTTC.

This sequence joins TRBV18 and TRBJ2-7, with 8 positions matching TRBD1. Germline V gene data show CDR1 as KGHSH and CDR2 as LQKENI. V was pared by 2 bases and J by 0 bases, with 3 bases of the junction left unmatched. The CDR3 is 15 amino acids. The CDR3 spells CASSPGTGSSYEQYF. Written as DNA, the CDR3 is TGTGCCAGCTCACCAGGGACAGGAAGCTCCTACGAGCAGTACTTC. Based on the CDR3 plus reference TRBV18 and TRBJ2-7, the full variable domain is NAGVMQNPRHLVRRRGQEARLRCSPMKGHSHVYWYRQLPEEGLKFMVYLQKENIIDESGMPKERFSAEFPKEGPSILRIQQVVRGDSAAYFCASSPGTGSSYEQYFGPGTRLTVT.

This chain joins TRBV30 and TRBJ2-1, with 8 bases aligning to TRBD2. The J segment lost 4 bases and the V segment lost 2 bases, leaving 10 bases of the junction unmatched. This CDR3 has 16 residues. CDR1 is GTSNPN and CDR2 is SVGIG in the germline V gene (reference sequence). In nucleotides, the CDR3 is TGTGCCTGGAGTAGCCCACTAGCGGAGGCTTACAATGAGCAGTTCTTC. Protein sequence: CAWSSPLAEAYNEQFF.

This clone was seen a single time. The genes are TRBV9 and TRBJ2-7; D possibly corresponds to TRBD1 (5 bases). V shed 3 bases and J shed 6 bases, with 10 bases lying between them. The CDR3 extends over 12 amino acids. Germline values: CDR1 SGDLS, CDR2 YYNGEE. CDR3 DNA: TGTGCCAGCAGCGCCCAGGGTGGCGAGCAGTACTTC. Encoded protein: CASSAQGGEQYF.

This clone was recorded a few times. This chain uses TRBV1 with TRBJ2-7; the table names TRBD1, a call not compared with the DNA. TRBV1 is a known pseudogene. CDR3 length: 13 amino acids. CDR3 amino acids: CTSSLGQPYEQYF. CDR3 nucleotides: TGCACCAGCAGCCTGGGACAGCCCTACGAGCAGTACTTC.

The J gene is TRBJ2-5, the V gene TRBV6-1; D uncertain. In germline, CDR1 is MNHNS, CDR2 SASEGT. The CDR3 length is 12 residues. Trimming left V 1 base short and J 5 bases short, with 5 bases between. For the CDR3, the DNA is TGTGCCAGCAGTGAAGTCAGGGAGACCCAGTACTTC. Amino acid sequence: CASSEVRETQYF.

In DNA form, the CDR3 reads TGCGCCAGCAGCTTTTCGACAGGCCGATCCTACGAGCAGTACTTC. Protein product: CASSFSTGRSYEQYF. The gene calls are TRBV5-1 and TRBJ2-7, with a possible D match to TRBD1 (6 bases). Germline-derived CDR1 and CDR2 are SGHRS and YFSETQ. V was shortened by 2 bases and J by 1 base, with 13 bases between the two germline ends. The CDR3 spans 15 residues.

The J gene is TRBJ2-7, the V gene TRBV28; 9 bases agree with TRBD1. This CDR3 is 15 amino acids long. Looked up from germline, CDR1 is MDHEN and CDR2 is SYDVKM. After removal of 7 bases from V and 3 bases from J, the junction contained 10 bases not matched to a gene. CDR3 sequence: CASTSAGTGNYEQYF. The CDR3 DNA reads as TGTGCCAGCACCTCGGCCGGGACAGGGAACTACGAGCAGTACTTC.

The rearrangement uses TRBV6-5 and TRBJ2-1; 8 positions agree with TRBD2. The CDR3 sequence is 14 residues long. Per germline, CDR1 MNHEY and CDR2 SVGAGI. V lost 6 bases and J lost 9; bases outside the gene matches: 10. CDR3: CASSLPGLVSEQFF. The CDR3 DNA is TGTGCCAGCAGCCTCCCGGGACTAGTTAGTGAGCAGTTCTTC.

V gene TRBV21-1 combines with J gene TRBJ2-6; TRBD2, the table's D call, lacks a check against the DNA. TRBV21-1 is a pseudogene segment. This CDR3 has 16 residues. The CDR3 sequence: CASSKREISGANVLTF. The CDR3 DNA sequence: TGTGCCAGCAGCAAAAGGGAGATCTCTGGGGCCAACGTCCTGACTTTC.

V gene TRBV4-2 combines with J gene TRBJ2-3, with 7 bases that match TRBD2. Germline assignment: CDR1 LGHNA and CDR2 YNFKEQ. V gave up 0 bases and J gave up 4 bases; unmatched junction bases: 4. The CDR3 spans 15 residues. This CDR3 reads CASSQDGLAADTQYF. CDR3 DNA sequence: TGTGCCAGCAGCCAAGATGGGCTAGCGGCAGATACGCAGTATTTT.